The 15 T cell receptor beta chains below were found in one sample sequenced in a study of response to subunit inactivated influenza vaccine. Via MiXCR, TCRdb re-called the RT-PCR reads, giving one row per CDR3 protein. The repertoire holds some 550,000 distinct CDR3 sequences, under 30% seen once, with 2.8% in the top ten. The same sample was also studied in work on T cells expressing NK-cell markers. That investigation notes: UMI-tagged 5'RACE template switching yielded the TCR beta cDNA.

Sample: CD4+ T cells sorted from PBMCs, taken roughly 12 days after vaccination. The receptors derive from a man aged 45-65 years who received an inactivated influenza vaccine.

This clonotype has more than one count but fewer than ten. The chain combines TRBV18 with TRBJ1-5, with D tentatively TRBD1 (5 bases). This CDR3 is built from 14 residues. Germline-derived CDR1 and CDR2 are KGHSH and LQKENI. V was shortened by 2 bases and J by 2 bases, with 7 bases between the two germline ends. This CDR3 reads CASSPGDGNQPQHF. CDR3 DNA sequence: TGTGCCAGCTCACCAGGGGACGGCAATCAGCCCCAGCATTTT.

This clonotype turned up a few times. The gene calls are TRBV5-8 and TRBJ2-3, with TRBD2 identical over 8 bases. This CDR3 has 16 residues. Germline values: CDR1 SGHTS, CDR2 YDEGEE. Trimming took 3 bases from V and 0 from J; bases not matched to a gene: 6. For the CDR3, the DNA is TGTGCCAGCAGCTACCCGGGAGGGGCGAGCACAGATACGCAGTATTTT. It encodes CASSYPGGASTDTQYF.

This clonotype was observed once. The chain recombines TRBV9 with TRBJ2-1, with D unclear. The V gene lost 2 bases and the J gene lost 6 bases, with 9 bases spanning the gap. Germline loops: CDR1 SGDLS, CDR2 YYNGEE. The CDR3 has 13 amino acids. CDR3 bases: TGTGCCAGCAGCGTTGGGTCCGGCAATGAGCAGTTCTTC. Its translation: CASSVGSGNEQFF.

The chain is built from TRBV5-1 and TRBJ1-2, with 10 bases aligning to TRBD1. Germline CDR1 is SGHRS and CDR2 is YFSETQ. V lost 0 bases, J lost 7 bases, and 6 bases stayed unmatched. The CDR3 length is 15 residues. CDR3 DNA: TGCGCCAGCAGCTTGGAGGGACAGGGGACCTTTGGCTACACCTTC. It yields the protein CASSLEGQGTFGYTF.

This chain connects TRBV28 to TRBJ2-5, with D perhaps given as TRBD1 or TRBD2 (5 bases each). Trimming cost V 3 bases and J 1 base, with 12 bases left between them. The CDR3 is made up of 15 amino acids. Germline CDR1 reads MDHEN; CDR2 reads SYDVKM. In nucleotides, the CDR3 is TGTGCCAGCAGTTTTTTCGGGGCGCTCCAAGAGACCCAGTACTTC. The encoded protein is CASSFFGALQETQYF.

The V gene is TRBV29-1, the J gene TRBJ2-5; 13 nucleotides agree with TRBD2. The ends lost 7 bases at V and 5 bases at J; junction bases unmatched: 10. Germline CDR1 is SQVTM and CDR2 is ANQGSEA. This CDR3 contains 15 residues. In nucleotides, the CDR3 is TGCAGCGCCGATCTACTAGCGGGAGGGTGGGAGACCCAGTACTTC. The encoded protein is CSADLLAGGWETQYF.

A note on this clonotype: The junction departs from germline at one end; a sequencing error may be responsible. This chain connects TRBV7-2 to TRBJ2-5, with unresolved D. This CDR3 spans 13 amino acids. Germline CDR1 and CDR2: SGHTA and FQGNSA. The CDR3 loop is CVSSLPKAETQYF. The DNA for the CDR3 is TGTGTCAGCAGCTTGCCCAAGGCAGAGACCCAGTACTTC.

The chain carries TRBV24-1 and TRBJ2-6; D unclear. V was shortened by 5 bases and J by 0 bases, with 19 bases between the two germline ends. CDR1 is KGHDR and CDR2 is SFDVKD in the germline V gene. This CDR3 has 19 amino acids. This chain's CDR3 is CATSGLSNGQTSGANVLTF. The CDR3 DNA is TGTGCCACCAGTGGACTTTCAAACGGGCAAACCTCTGGGGCCAACGTCCTGACTTTC.

The table lists this clonotype with a few counts. The chain couples TRBV20-1 to TRBJ2-7; 7 bases fit TRBD1. From germline, CDR1 is DFQATT and CDR2 SNEGSKA (reference sequence). The J segment lost 1 base and the V segment lost 2 bases, leaving 8 bases of the junction unmatched. The CDR3 covers 15 residues. The CDR3 nucleotides read TGCAGTGCTAGACTCCCGGGACAGATTTCCTACGAGCAGTACTTC. This encodes CSARLPGQISYEQYF.

This clonotype has a handful of counts. The CDR3 sequence is CASSLGLRDEQYF. The CDR3 DNA is TGTGCCAGCAGCTTAGGTTTAAGGGACGAGCAGTACTTC. The genes are TRBV7-2 and TRBJ2-7; D not resolved. The V and J ends lost 1 base and 5 bases respectively, with 9 bases between them. This CDR3 has 13 amino acids. The germline V gene has CDR1 SGHTA and CDR2 FQGNSA.

This clonotype occurred a few times. The V gene is TRBV7-6, the J gene TRBJ2-5; 7 bases are shared with TRBD1. The CDR3 runs to 14 residues. With V trimmed by 3 bases and J by 2 bases, 3 bases remained unmatched. Germline CDR1 SGHVS, CDR2 FNYEAQ. The CDR3 region has the DNA TGTGCCAGCAGCTTCGACAGGGTTCAAGAGACCCAGTACTTC. Translating it yields CASSFDRVQETQYF. The whole variable domain, filled in from reference TRBV7-6 and TRBJ2-5, reads GAGVSQSPRYKVTKRGQDVALRCDPISGHVSLYWYRQALGQGPEFLTYFNYEAQQDKSGLPNDRFSAERPEGSISTLTIQRTEQRDSAMYRCASSFDRVQETQYFGPGTRLLVL.

This clonotype occurred a few times. The chain employs TRBV6-1 and TRBJ2-5; 10 nucleotides match TRBD2. Per germline, CDR1 MNHNS and CDR2 SASEGT. The CDR3 is made up of 14 amino acids. V lost 6 bases, J lost 3 bases, and 4 bases stayed unmatched. The CDR3, as DNA: TGTGCCAGCAGAACCGGGACTAGCGAAGAGACCCAGTACTTC. It encodes CASRTGTSEETQYF.

This chain connects TRBV6-1 to TRBJ2-3; the match to TRBD1 covers 8 bases. Trimming took 2 bases from V and 6 from J; bases not matched to a gene: 13. This CDR3 comprises 17 residues. Germline-derived CDR1 and CDR2 are MNHNS and SASEGT. The CDR3 sequence: CASSESTGAQGMDTQYF. CDR3 DNA sequence: TGTGCCAGCAGTGAATCGACAGGGGCCCAGGGGATGGATACGCAGTATTTT.

The chain carries TRBV2 and TRBJ1-4, with D hard to call. V was trimmed by 5 bases and J by 10 bases, leaving 17 bases between them. The CDR3 spans 14 residues. CDR1 SNHLY and CDR2 FYNNEI come from the germline V gene. The CDR3 is CASSINSPAGKLFF. The CDR3 coding sequence is TGTGCCAGCAGTATCAATTCCCCGGCTGGAAAACTGTTTTTT.

There are many counts of this clonotype. The chain is built from TRBV5-1 and TRBJ2-3; D unresolved. The V end was cut by 1 base, the J end by 2 bases, with 2 bases between. The CDR3 is 12 residues long. Germline assignment: CDR1 SGHRS and CDR2 YFSETQ. CDR3 bases: TGCGCCAGCAGCTTGAACACAGATACGCAGTATTTT. This translates into CASSLNTDTQYF.